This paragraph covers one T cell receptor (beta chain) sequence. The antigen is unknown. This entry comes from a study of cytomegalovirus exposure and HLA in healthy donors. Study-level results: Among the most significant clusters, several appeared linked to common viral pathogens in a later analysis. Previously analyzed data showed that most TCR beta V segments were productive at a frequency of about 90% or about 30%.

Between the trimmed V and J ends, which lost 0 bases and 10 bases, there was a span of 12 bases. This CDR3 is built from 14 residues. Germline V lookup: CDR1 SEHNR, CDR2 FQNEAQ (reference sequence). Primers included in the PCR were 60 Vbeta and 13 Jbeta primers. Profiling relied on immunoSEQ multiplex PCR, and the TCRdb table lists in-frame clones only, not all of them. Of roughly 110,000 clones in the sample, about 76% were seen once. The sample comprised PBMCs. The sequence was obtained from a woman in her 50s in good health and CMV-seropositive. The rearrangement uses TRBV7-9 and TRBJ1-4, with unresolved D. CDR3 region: CASSLAAASGKLFF. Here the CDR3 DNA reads TGTGCCAGCAGCTTAGCCGCGGCTTCGGGAAAACTGTTTTTT.